A selection of T cell receptor beta chains follows, all from one sample in a study of blood T cell repertoires in COVID-19. The repertoire was sequenced with immunoSEQ multiplex PCR; TCRdb's copy has only in-frame clones and lacks some. The table includes 190,000 or so clones, about 91% detected once. Sequencing input: PBMCs or T cells enriched from blood (not recorded which). These receptor sequences come from a man aged 18 to 30 with acute COVID-19. CDR3s include the opening cysteine and the closing phenylalanine or tryptophan. The D gene is left open where the match is weak. Only some rows state a clone size, as once, few, many or a class for expanded clones.

abundance: -
v_gene: TRBV3-1/TRBV3-2
d_gene: -
len: 14
j_gene: TRBJ2-7
CDR3aa: CASSQDPNGYEQYF
CDR3nt: TGTGCCAGCAGCCAAGATCCGAACGGCTACGAGCAGTACTTC

abundance: -
v_gene: TRBV27
d_gene: -
len: 14
j_gene: TRBJ1-1
CDR3aa: CASSWTAMNTEAFF
CDR3nt: TGTGCCAGCAGTTGGACAGCAATGAACACTGAAGCTTTCTTT

abundance: -
v_gene: TRBV4-2
d_gene: -
len: 16
j_gene: TRBJ1-3
CDR3aa: CASSQDRHSSGNTIYF
CDR3nt: TGTGCCAGCAGCCAAGATCGCCATAGCTCTGGAAACACCATATATTTT

abundance: -
v_gene: TRBV15
d_gene: TRBD1
len: 14
j_gene: TRBJ2-7
CDR3aa: CATSTLDRDYEQYF
CDR3nt: TGTGCCACCAGCACACTGGACAGGGACTACGAGCAGTACTTC

abundance: -
v_gene: TRBV5-6
d_gene: TRBD1
len: 13
j_gene: TRBJ2-1
CDR3aa: CASSLGTGNEQFF
CDR3nt: TGTGCCAGCAGCTTGGGGACAGGGAATGAGCAGTTCTTC

abundance: -
v_gene: TRBV11-2
d_gene: TRBD1
len: 14
j_gene: TRBJ1-1
CDR3aa: CASSPDRVNTEAFF
CDR3nt: TGTGCCAGCAGCCCGGACAGGGTTAACACTGAAGCTTTCTTT

abundance: -
v_gene: TRBV28
d_gene: -
len: 17
j_gene: TRBJ2-1
CDR3aa: CASSGRSGPTAYNEQFF
CDR3nt: TGTGCCAGCAGTGGACGGAGCGGTCCCACAGCCTACAATGAGCAGTTCTTC

abundance: -
v_gene: TRBV18
d_gene: TRBD1
len: 18
j_gene: TRBJ2-6
CDR3aa: CASSQVQGVTPGANVLTF
CDR3nt: TGTGCCAGCTCCCAGGTACAGGGGGTTACGCCTGGGGCCAACGTCCTGACTTTC

abundance: once
v_gene: TRBV5-4
d_gene: TRBD1
len: 16
j_gene: TRBJ2-7
CDR3aa: CASSRVKGQGGYEQYF
CDR3nt: TGTGCCAGCAGCCGGGTCAAGGGACAGGGGGGCTACGAGCAGTACTTC

abundance: -
v_gene: TRBV30
d_gene: TRBD2
len: 13
j_gene: TRBJ2-7
CDR3aa: CAWRGTSGYEQYF
CDR3nt: TGTGCCTGGAGAGGGACTAGCGGATACGAGCAGTACTTC

abundance: -
v_gene: TRBV9
d_gene: -
len: 13
j_gene: TRBJ2-1
CDR3aa: CASSDGAGQEQFF
CDR3nt: TGTGCCAGCAGCGACGGGGCGGGACAGGAGCAGTTCTTC

abundance: -
v_gene: TRBV5-1
d_gene: -
len: 14
j_gene: TRBJ2-3
CDR3aa: CASSLQGTRNPRYF
CDR3nt: TGCGCCAGCAGCTTGCAAGGGACTCGAAACCCCCGGTATTTT

abundance: -
v_gene: TRBV4-1
d_gene: TRBD1
len: 15
j_gene: TRBJ1-5
CDR3aa: CASSQRQGKRQPQHF
CDR3nt: TGCGCCAGCAGCCAACGACAGGGAAAGCGGCAGCCCCAGCATTTT

abundance: -
v_gene: TRBV7-9
d_gene: -
len: 15
j_gene: TRBJ1-6
CDR3aa: CASSSLPGKNSPLHF
CDR3nt: TGTGCCAGCAGCTCGTTACCGGGAAAAAATTCACCCCTCCACTTT

abundance: -
v_gene: TRBV12-3/TRBV12-4
d_gene: -
len: 12
j_gene: TRBJ1-2
CDR3aa: CASSLGAGGYTF
CDR3nt: TGTGCCAGCAGTTTAGGGGCGGGAGGCTACACCTTC

abundance: -
v_gene: TRBV28
d_gene: TRBD1
len: 14
j_gene: TRBJ2-1
CDR3aa: CASQGGTTYNEQFF
CDR3nt: TGTGCCAGCCAAGGGGGCACGACCTACAATGAGCAGTTCTTC

abundance: -
v_gene: TRBV18
d_gene: -
len: 17
j_gene: TRBJ2-5
CDR3aa: CASSPGSSGLYQETQYF
CDR3nt: TGTGCCAGCTCACCAGGTTCGAGCGGGCTGTACCAAGAGACCCAGTACTTC

abundance: -
v_gene: TRBV19
d_gene: -
len: 15
j_gene: TRBJ2-3
CDR3aa: CASNPYAGAPDTQYF
CDR3nt: TGTGCCAGTAACCCCTACGCGGGGGCCCCAGATACGCAGTATTTT

abundance: -
v_gene: TRBV12-5
d_gene: TRBD2
len: 18
j_gene: TRBJ2-1
CDR3aa: CASGLPTTSGRLGNEQFF
CDR3nt: TGTGCTAGTGGTTTGCCCACAACTAGCGGACGCTTGGGAAATGAGCAGTTCTTC

abundance: -
v_gene: TRBV19
d_gene: TRBD2
len: 15
j_gene: TRBJ2-7
CDR3aa: CASSLMASGRHEQYF
CDR3nt: TGTGCCAGTAGTTTGATGGCTAGCGGGAGACACGAGCAGTACTTC

abundance: -
v_gene: TRBV30
d_gene: -
len: 12
j_gene: TRBJ1-3
CDR3aa: CAWNQQGNTIYF
CDR3nt: TGTGCCTGGAATCAACAGGGAAACACCATATATTTT

abundance: -
v_gene: TRBV30
d_gene: -
len: 12
j_gene: TRBJ1-6
CDR3aa: CAWSTGNSPLHF
CDR3nt: TGTGCCTGGAGCACAGGGAATTCACCCCTCCACTTT

abundance: few
v_gene: TRBV9
d_gene: TRBD1
len: 16
j_gene: TRBJ1-1
CDR3aa: CASSVGDRPRTTEAFF
CDR3nt: TGTGCCAGCAGCGTGGGGGACAGGCCCCGAACCACTGAAGCTTTCTTT

abundance: -
v_gene: TRBV7-8
d_gene: TRBD2
len: 18
j_gene: TRBJ2-1
CDR3aa: CASSWGLAGGRMGDEQFF
CDR3nt: TGTGCCAGCAGCTGGGGACTAGCGGGAGGTCGGATGGGAGATGAGCAGTTCTTC

abundance: -
v_gene: TRBV6-2/TRBV6-3
d_gene: -
len: 16
j_gene: TRBJ2-3
CDR3aa: CASSSHFEGAGDTQYF
CDR3nt: TGTGCCAGCAGTTCCCACTTTGAAGGGGCTGGTGATACGCAGTATTTT

abundance: -
v_gene: TRBV5-4
d_gene: -
len: 14
j_gene: TRBJ1-6
CDR3aa: CASSLQGYNSPLHF
CDR3nt: TGTGCCAGCAGCCTACAGGGATATAATTCACCCCTCCACTTT

abundance: -
v_gene: TRBV7-8
d_gene: TRBD2
len: 17
j_gene: TRBJ2-1
CDR3aa: CASSLRGRASGTYEQFF
CDR3nt: TGTGCCAGCAGCTTACGTGGTAGGGCTAGCGGTACATATGAGCAGTTCTTC

abundance: -
v_gene: TRBV2
d_gene: TRBD2
len: 14
j_gene: TRBJ2-3
CDR3aa: CAGTLGLGADTQYF
CDR3nt: TGTGCCGGCACCTTGGGACTAGGCGCAGATACGCAGTATTTT

abundance: -
v_gene: TRBV2
d_gene: -
len: 12
j_gene: TRBJ1-5
CDR3aa: CASDGGNQPQHF
CDR3nt: TGTGCCAGCGACGGGGGCAATCAGCCCCAGCATTTT

abundance: -
v_gene: TRBV6-5
d_gene: TRBD1
len: 15
j_gene: TRBJ1-3
CDR3aa: CASSPDRATGNTIYF
CDR3nt: TGTGCCAGCAGTCCCGACAGGGCGACTGGAAACACCATATATTTT

abundance: -
v_gene: TRBV30
d_gene: TRBD2
len: 17
j_gene: TRBJ2-6
CDR3aa: CAWSASGTGSGANVLTF
CDR3nt: TGTGCCTGGAGCGCTAGCGGGACGGGGAGCGGGGCCAACGTCCTGACTTTC

abundance: -
v_gene: TRBV19
d_gene: -
len: 14
j_gene: TRBJ1-2
CDR3aa: CASRPLDNSYGYTF
CDR3nt: TGTGCCAGTAGACCCCTGGACAACTCCTATGGCTACACCTTC

abundance: once
v_gene: TRBV28
d_gene: TRBD1
len: 16
j_gene: TRBJ1-5
CDR3aa: CASRTPGQGSYQPQHF
CDR3nt: TGTGCCAGCAGAACCCCGGGACAGGGGAGTTATCAGCCCCAGCATTTT

abundance: -
v_gene: TRBV3-1/TRBV3-2
d_gene: TRBD2
len: 18
j_gene: TRBJ2-3
CDR3aa: CASSQEEASGMGGDTQYF
CDR3nt: TGTGCCAGCAGCCAAGAGGAGGCTAGCGGGATGGGTGGAGATACGCAGTATTTT

abundance: -
v_gene: TRBV5-4
d_gene: -
len: 13
j_gene: TRBJ1-4
CDR3aa: CASSLGTGEKLFF
CDR3nt: TGTGCCAGCAGCTTGGGCACAGGTGAAAAACTGTTTTTT

abundance: -
v_gene: TRBV27
d_gene: TRBD1
len: 14
j_gene: TRBJ2-4
CDR3aa: CASSFTGAENIQYF
CDR3nt: TGTGCCAGCAGTTTTACAGGGGCGGAGAACATTCAGTACTTC

abundance: -
v_gene: TRBV7-8
d_gene: -
len: 13
j_gene: TRBJ1-1
CDR3aa: CASSLGANTEAFF
CDR3nt: TGTGCCAGCAGCTTAGGGGCGAACACTGAAGCTTTCTTT

abundance: -
v_gene: TRBV18
d_gene: -
len: 13
j_gene: TRBJ1-4
CDR3aa: CASSMDPGSNLFF
CDR3nt: TGTGCCAGCTCAATGGATCCCGGGAGCAATCTGTTTTTT

abundance: -
v_gene: TRBV19
d_gene: TRBD2
len: 13
j_gene: TRBJ2-7
CDR3aa: CASSPGGLDEQYF
CDR3nt: TGTGCCAGTTCCCCGGGGGGGCTCGACGAGCAGTACTTC

abundance: few
v_gene: TRBV7-3
d_gene: -
len: 13
j_gene: TRBJ2-7
CDR3aa: CASAISPGYEQYF
CDR3nt: TGTGCCAGCGCGATAAGCCCGGGGTACGAGCAGTACTTC

abundance: -
v_gene: TRBV7-8
d_gene: TRBD2
len: 17
j_gene: TRBJ2-7
CDR3aa: CASSSYLGGGSSYEQYF
CDR3nt: TGTGCCAGCAGTTCGTATTTGGGGGGAGGGAGCTCCTACGAGCAGTACTTC

abundance: -
v_gene: TRBV7-3
d_gene: -
len: 16
j_gene: TRBJ2-1
CDR3aa: CASSLSAGHSYNEQFF
CDR3nt: TGTGCCAGCAGCCTCTCCGCGGGCCACTCCTACAATGAGCAGTTCTTC

abundance: -
v_gene: TRBV30
d_gene: TRBD2
len: 13
j_gene: TRBJ2-3
CDR3aa: CAWKLAGTDTQYF
CDR3nt: TGTGCCTGGAAGCTAGCGGGCACAGATACGCAGTATTTT

abundance: -
v_gene: TRBV6-1
d_gene: TRBD2
len: 18
j_gene: TRBJ2-5
CDR3aa: CASSESLPGLESEETQYF
CDR3nt: TGTGCCAGCAGTGAATCTCTTCCGGGACTAGAGTCTGAAGAGACCCAGTACTTC

abundance: -
v_gene: TRBV15
d_gene: -
len: 14
j_gene: TRBJ1-2
CDR3aa: CATSSSRTNYGYTF
CDR3nt: TGTGCCACCAGCAGCTCCAGGACTAACTATGGCTACACCTTC

abundance: -
v_gene: TRBV27
d_gene: -
len: 17
j_gene: TRBJ2-7
CDR3aa: CASTLAGLPPHLYEQYF
CDR3nt: TGTGCCAGCACCCTGGCGGGACTCCCTCCACACCTCTACGAGCAGTACTTC

abundance: -
v_gene: TRBV28
d_gene: -
len: 13
j_gene: TRBJ1-2
CDR3aa: CASSSDNLYGYTF
CDR3nt: TGTGCCAGCAGTTCCGACAATCTGTATGGCTACACCTTC